One sample yielded the 14 T cell receptor beta chains listed below, sequenced in a study of cytomegalovirus exposure and HLA in healthy donors. The PCR contained 60 Vbeta and 13 Jbeta primers. TCRdb's copy holds only in-frame clones and misses some; the assay was immunoSEQ multiplex PCR. The sample contains tens of thousands of clones, approximately 79% of which appear only once. The specimen was PBMCs. These receptors were obtained from a woman aged 40 to 49 in good health and CMV-seropositive.

CDR3 residues: CASSRGLAGPTGELFF. CDR3 coding DNA: TGCGCCAGCAGCAGGGGACTAGCGGGACCCACCGGGGAGCTGTTTTTT. The chain employs TRBV5-1 and TRBJ2-2; 13 bases are a match to TRBD2. The CDR3 runs 16 residues. V shed 4 bases and J 4 bases; nucleotides not matched to a gene: 4. Germline V CDR1 and CDR2: SGHRS, YFSETQ. Looking up the rest from reference TRBV5-1 and TRBJ2-2 gives the full variable domain: KAGVTQTPRYLIKTRGQQVTLSCSPISGHRSVSWYQQTPGQGLQFLFEYFSETQRNKGNFPGRFSGRQFSNSRSEMNVSTLELGDSALYLCASSRGLAGPTGELFFGEGSRLTVL.

The CDR3 DNA sequence: TGTGCCAGCAGTTTGGGTATTAGCGGGAGCTACGAGCAGTACTTC. Residues: CASSLGISGSYEQYF. The chain has TRBV28 and TRBJ2-7; 9 nucleotides align to TRBD2. Unmatched junction bases numbered 6, after V lost 3 bases and J lost 3 bases. The CDR3 extends over 15 amino acids. Germline V gives CDR1 MDHEN, CDR2 SYDVKM.

The rearrangement uses TRBV7-2 and TRBJ1-1, with TRBD1 identical over 9 bases. Trimming at V came to 5 bases and at J to 1 base, leaving 5 bases not matched to a gene. There are 15 residues in the CDR3. CDR1 SGHTA and CDR2 FQGNSA come from the germline V gene. CDR3 loop: CASSAPGQGNTEAFF. CDR3 nucleotide sequence: TGTGCCAGCAGCGCGCCGGGACAGGGGAACACTGAAGCTTTCTTT.

V usage is TRBV7-8 and J usage is TRBJ2-6, with D perhaps matching TRBD2 (5 bases). The germline V gene has CDR1 SGHVS and CDR2 FQNEAQ. V was clipped by 3 bases and J by 7 bases, with 7 bases between them. This CDR3 contains 13 residues. In nucleotides, the CDR3 is TGTGCCAGCAGCTTGGAGGAAGCCAACGTCCTGACTTTC. As protein: CASSLEEANVLTF.

The J gene is TRBJ2-1, the V gene TRBV5-1; a possible D gene is TRBD1 (6 bases). The CDR3 runs 15 residues. Trimming left V 0 bases short and J 4 bases short, with 11 bases between. The germline V gene encodes CDR1 SGHRS and CDR2 YFSETQ. CDR3: CASSLAHRVYNEQFF. As DNA, the CDR3 is TGCGCCAGCAGCTTGGCCCACAGGGTATACAATGAGCAGTTCTTC.

This chain links TRBV4-2 with TRBJ1-2; the match to TRBD1 covers 7 bases. Per the germline V gene, CDR1 is LGHNA and CDR2 is YNFKEQ. The V and J ends lost 1 base and 2 bases, in that order; junction bases with no gene match: 10. This CDR3 region has 17 residues. DNA of the CDR3: TGTGCCAGCAGCCAAGGATACCCGAGGGGGCGCAACTATGGCTACACCTTC. Its protein product is CASSQGYPRGRNYGYTF.

V usage is TRBV5-1 and J usage is TRBJ2-7; 7 bases agree with TRBD1. Germline lookup yields CDR1 SGHRS and CDR2 YFSETQ. After removal of 0 bases from V and 2 bases from J, the junction contained 14 bases not matched to a gene. CDR3 length: 18 residues. Here the CDR3 DNA reads TGCGCCAGCAGCTTGGCCCCCCTGACAGGGTCCCAAACCTACGAGCAGTACTTC. It yields the protein CASSLAPLTGSQTYEQYF.

This sequence joins TRBV18 and TRBJ2-3, with 10 bases matching TRBD2. J lost 2 bases, V lost 4 bases, and 3 bases had no gene match. The CDR3 consists of 15 residues. Per the germline V gene, CDR1 is KGHSH and CDR2 is LQKENI. CDR3: CASSLLAGDTDTQYF. The CDR3 DNA reads TGTGCCAGCTCACTTCTAGCGGGGGACACAGATACGCAGTATTTT.

The rearrangement joins TRBV4-1 to TRBJ1-1, with D perhaps matching TRBD1 (6 bases). CDR1 and CDR2 from the germline V gene are MGHRA and YSYEKL. The CDR3 runs to 15 residues. V gave up 1 base and J gave up 1 base, with 10 bases separating them. CDR3: CASSQATGSNTEAFF. The CDR3 DNA sequence: TGCGCCAGCAGCCAAGCTACAGGGTCGAACACTGAAGCTTTCTTT.

This clone was seen a few times. The chain couples TRBV30 to TRBJ1-2; perhaps TRBD1 as D (5 bases). Trimming took off 2 bases at V and 7 bases at J, with 11 bases between the two ends. There are 12 residues in the CDR3. Germline CDR1 and CDR2: GTSNPN and SVGIG (reference sequence). CDR3 sequence: CAWSTGGSGYTF. CDR3 nucleotides: TGTGCCTGGAGTACCGGGGGAAGTGGCTACACCTTC.

The chain is built from TRBV2 and TRBJ1-5; 8 nucleotides match TRBD1. The ends lost 4 bases at V and 7 bases at J; junction bases unmatched: 6. The CDR3 runs to 14 residues. The germline V gene encodes CDR1 SNHLY and CDR2 FYNNEI. This CDR3 is CASSAGGAGQPQHF. The CDR3 nucleotides read TGTGCCAGCAGTGCAGGGGGCGCGGGACAGCCCCAGCATTTT.

Here the CDR3 reads CASKRVAGQETQYF. The DNA of the CDR3 is TGTGCCAGTAAAAGGGTAGCGGGGCAAGAGACCCAGTACTTC. The chain combines TRBV6-1 with TRBJ2-5, with 8 bases identical to TRBD2. The trim removed 9 bases at V and 2 bases at J, leaving 8 bases unmatched. The germline V gene has CDR1 MNHNS and CDR2 SASEGT. This CDR3 has 14 amino acids.

This CDR3 reads CASSRLAYNEQFF. CDR3 DNA sequence: TGTGCCAGCAGCCGACTAGCGTACAATGAGCAGTTCTTC. V usage is TRBV6-1 and J usage is TRBJ2-1; the match to TRBD2 covers 8 bases. CDR3 length equals 13 residues. V shed 6 bases, J shed 4 bases, and the junction held 2 bases outside the gene matches. Germline V CDR1 and CDR2: MNHNS, SASEGT.

The rearrangement joins TRBV30 to TRBJ2-3; D not resolved. This CDR3 has 15 amino acids. Germline CDR1 reads GTSNPN; CDR2 reads SVGIG (reference sequence). The ends were cut back, 0 bases at V and 2 bases at J, with 12 bases in the middle. The CDR3 DNA reads as TGTGCCTGGAGTGTACTTAGCTCGTCCACAGATACGCAGTATTTT. Amino acids: CAWSVLSSSTDTQYF. The complete variable domain, with remaining parts taken from reference TRBV30 and TRBJ2-3, reads SQTIHQWPATLVQPVGSPLSLECTVEGTSNPNLYWYRQAAGRGLQLLFYSVGIGQISSEVPQNLSASRPQDRQFILSSKKLLLSDSGFYLCAWSVLSSSTDTQYFGPGTRLTVL.